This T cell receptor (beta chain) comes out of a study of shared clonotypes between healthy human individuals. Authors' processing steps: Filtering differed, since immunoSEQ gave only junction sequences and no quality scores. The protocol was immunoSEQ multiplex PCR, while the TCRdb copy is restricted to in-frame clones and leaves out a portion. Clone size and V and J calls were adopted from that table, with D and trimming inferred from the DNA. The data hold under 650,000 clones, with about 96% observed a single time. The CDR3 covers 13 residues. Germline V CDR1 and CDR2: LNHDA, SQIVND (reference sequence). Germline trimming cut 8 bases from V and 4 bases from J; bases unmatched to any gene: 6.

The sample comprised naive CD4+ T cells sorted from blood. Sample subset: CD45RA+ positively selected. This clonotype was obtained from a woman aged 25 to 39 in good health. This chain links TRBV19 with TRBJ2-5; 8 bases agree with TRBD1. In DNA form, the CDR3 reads TGTGCCAGTGCTCCTCAGGGGGCAGAGACCCAGTACTTC. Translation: CASAPQGAETQYF.